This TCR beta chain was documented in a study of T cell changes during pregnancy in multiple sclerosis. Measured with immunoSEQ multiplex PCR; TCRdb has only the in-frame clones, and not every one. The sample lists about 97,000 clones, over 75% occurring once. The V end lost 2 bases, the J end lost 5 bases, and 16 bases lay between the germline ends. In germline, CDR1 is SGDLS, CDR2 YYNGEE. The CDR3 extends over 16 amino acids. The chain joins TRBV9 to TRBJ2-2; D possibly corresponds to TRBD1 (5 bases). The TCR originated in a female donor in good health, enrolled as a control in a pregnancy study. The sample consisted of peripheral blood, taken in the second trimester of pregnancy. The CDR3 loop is CASSVPRQGGTGELFF. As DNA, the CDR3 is TGTGCCAGCAGCGTCCCGCGGCAGGGTGGGACCGGGGAGCTGTTTTTT.